These 9 T cell receptor beta chains originate from one sample sequenced in a study of T cell responses to AZD1222 COVID-19 vaccine. Method: immunoSEQ multiplex PCR; TCRdb's copy keeps in-frame clones and lacks some. Here the sample spans about 180,000 clones, nearly 95% being singletons. The input for sequencing was peripheral blood, taken 28 days after the second AZD1222 dose. Source of these receptors: an adult who received the AZD1222 COVID-19 vaccine.

The chain links TRBV9 to TRBJ2-1, with a tentative D call TRBD2 (6 bases). The CDR3 has 14 residues. V shed 5 bases and J shed 2 bases, with 11 bases lying between them. Per germline, CDR1 SGDLS and CDR2 YYNGEE. The CDR3: CASSRDSTYNEQFF. The CDR3 coding sequence is TGTGCCAGCAGTAGGGACTCCACCTACAATGAGCAGTTCTTC.

The DNA of the CDR3 is TGTGCCAGCAGTTTCGGGGACAGCTCCTACGAGCAGTACTTC. Translation gives CASSFGDSSYEQYF. This chain links TRBV6-5 with TRBJ2-7; 7 bases are shared with TRBD1. Germline V gives CDR1 MNHEY, CDR2 SVGAGI. Trimming took 4 bases from V and 0 from J; bases not matched to a gene: 3. The CDR3 runs to 14 residues.

This chain uses TRBV2 with TRBJ2-7; D uncertain. Germline values: CDR1 SNHLY, CDR2 FYNNEI. The V end lost 5 bases, the J end lost 7 bases, and 9 bases lay between the germline ends. CDR3 size: 11 residues. CDR3 loop: CASSPLREQYF. The CDR3 DNA follows: TGTGCCAGCAGTCCCTTGAGGGAGCAGTACTTC.

The rearrangement joins TRBV7-2 to TRBJ1-6; 7 bases agree with TRBD1. Germline lookup yields CDR1 SGHTA and CDR2 FQGNSA. The V gene end was trimmed by 4 bases and the J gene end by 6 bases; junction bases not matched to a gene: 9. The CDR3 runs to 16 residues. The CDR3 region has the DNA TGTGCCAGCAGCTCAAGCGGGACAGTTCTTAATTCACCCCTCCACTTT. It is translated as CASSSSGTVLNSPLHF. Full variable domain (rest looked up from reference TRBV7-2 and TRBJ1-6): GAGVSQSPSNKVTEKGKDVELRCDPISGHTALYWYRQSLGQGLEFLIYFQGNSAPDKSGLPSDRFSAERTGGSVSTLTIQRTQQEDSAVYLCASSSSGTVLNSPLHFGNGTRLTVT.

CDR3 bases: TGTGCCAGCAGCTTAGGGGCTAGCGCCAGCTCCTACAATGAGCAGTTCTTC. Protein: CASSLGASASSYNEQFF. The rearrangement joins TRBV7-6 to TRBJ2-1, with D possibly matching TRBD2 (6 bases). In germline, CDR1 is SGHVS, CDR2 FNYEAQ. The V gene lost 1 base and the J gene lost 0 bases, with 13 bases spanning the gap. The CDR3 runs 17 residues.

The chain employs TRBV6-5 and TRBJ2-1, with TRBD2 matching 12 bases. V gave up 10 bases and J gave up 6 bases; unmatched junction bases: 4. This CDR3 spans 13 amino acids. CDR1 and CDR2 from the germline V gene are MNHEY and SVGAGI. CDR3 sequence (DNA): TGTGCCATTACGACTAGCGGGAGCAATGAGCAGTTCTTC. Translating gives CAITTSGSNEQFF.

This sequence joins TRBV27 and TRBJ2-7, with D perhaps assigned TRBD1 or TRBD2 (5 bases each). The CDR3 is 15 amino acids. V was clipped by 5 bases and J by 0 bases, with 14 bases between them. Looked up from germline, CDR1 is MNHEY and CDR2 is SMNVEV (reference sequence). The CDR3 nucleotides are TGTGCCAGCAGTCCGGGGACGGCTAGCTCCTACGAGCAGTACTTC. It specifies CASSPGTASSYEQYF.

The J gene is TRBJ2-4, the V gene TRBV7-9, with 9 bases lining up with TRBD1. V dropped 10 bases and J dropped 7; count of bases not matched to a gene: 5. CDR3 length: 12 amino acids. CDR1 is SEHNR, CDR2 FQNEAQ, per germline (reference sequence). DNA for the CDR3: TGTGCCACCCTTGGACAGGGGAACATTCAGTACTTC. The encoded protein is CATLGQGNIQYF.

The chain couples TRBV6-4 to TRBJ2-2; no firm D call. Germline-derived CDR1 and CDR2 are MRHNA and SNTAGT. The CDR3 length is 14 residues. V dropped 3 bases and J dropped 1 base, with 6 bases sitting between them. CDR3 region: CASSEGWNTGELFF. In DNA form, the CDR3 reads TGTGCCAGCAGTGAAGGATGGAACACCGGGGAGCTGTTTTTT.